The clone carrying this TCR beta chain was counted ten times or more. The data were taken from a study of molecular identifiers for immune sequencing clone quantification. Each CDR3 protein gets one entry after TCRdb re-called the PCR reads with MiXCR. The repertoire consists of some 320,000 distinct CDR3 sequences, with about 22% occurring once and the leading ten covering roughly 0.86%. This CDR3 comprises 17 residues. Germline CDR1 is MGHRA and CDR2 is YSYEKL. V was clipped by 0 bases and J by 2 bases, with 16 bases between them. Material for sequencing was naive CD8+ T cells from blood, with Jurkat cell RNA spiked in. This sample's subset: FACS-sorted CD8+CD4-CCR7+CD45RA+ naive T cells. This sequence joins TRBV4-1 and TRBJ1-1, with a possible D match to TRBD1 (5 bases). This receptor was identified in a human donor in good health. Some libraries in this study had Jurkat cell RNA spiked in. CDR3 sequence (DNA): TGCGCCAGCAGCCAAGATGGGGCAGGGTGGGGAAACACTGAAGCTTTCTTT. It encodes CASSQDGAGWGNTEAFF.